The T cell receptor (beta chain) under discussion was sequenced for a study of blood T cell repertoires in COVID-19. Whole-study context: Both acute and convalescent COVID-19 samples were obtained from the United States, Italy and Spain. PBMCs, B-cell-depleted T cells, or T cells were the source of the cDNA or gDNA that made up the material.

Deletions cut 0 bases from V and 0 bases from J, with 7 bases between. This CDR3 comprises 15 residues. The germline gives CDR1 SGHNT, CDR2 YYREEE (reference sequence). Original analysis: Reference gene primer amplification gave estimated nucleated cell counts. Measured with immunoSEQ multiplex PCR; TCRdb has only the in-frame clones, and not every one. Clone size and the V and J calls come from that table; the DNA yielded D and trimming. The data contain roughly 88,000 clones, roughly 70% of them seen just once; the ten biggest clones take up roughly 25%. The clonotype originates from a woman in her sixties in a cohort sampled during active or convalescent COVID-19. The rearrangement links TRBV5-4 to TRBJ2-1; D remains ambiguous. Input material: peripheral blood. The CDR3 DNA reads TGTGCCAGCAGCTTGGGGGCAGGCTCCTACAATGAGCAGTTCTTC. This translates into CASSLGAGSYNEQFF.